Following are 8 T cell receptor beta chains from one sample sequenced in a study of CXCR3 chemokines and chemotherapy response in bladder cancer (dated by TCRdb to 2022 to 2024). Libraries were constructed by PCR. Instrument used: Illumina HiSeq 2500. The public reads were reanalyzed by TCRdb: fastp trimming at Q25, MiXCR alignment, in-frame beta chains only. Each record represents a unique CDR3 protein, reported with the most common genes and DNA among its rows. The sample table holds approximately 1,200 distinct CDR3 sequences, of which about 20% were seen once. The ten largest clones represent roughly 40% of the sample. This specimen was acquired from a patient whose treatment included neoadjuvant chemotherapy. The receptors come from a human donor with bladder cancer that did not respond to neoadjuvant chemotherapy.

This clonotype is labeled medium-sized. The chain couples TRBV12-3 or TRBV12-4 to TRBJ2-6; D is possibly TRBD1 (5 bases). Trimming took 5 bases from V and 0 from J, leaving 17 bases between them. This CDR3 is 18 amino acids long. The CDR3 reads CASSTTLQALSGANVLTF. The DNA for the CDR3 is TGTGCCAGCAGTACAACTTTACAGGCGCTCTCTGGGGCCAACGTCCTGACTTTC.

A word on this clonotype: A far larger clone is just one base off, so this is likely a read error. The chain employs TRBV7-9 and TRBJ2-7, with D perhaps TRBD2 (6 bases). V lost 5 bases, J lost 7 bases, and 15 bases lay in between. The germline V gene has CDR1 SEHNR and CDR2 FQNEAQ (reference sequence). The CDR3 is 13 residues long. CDR3 sequence (DNA): TGTGCCAGCAGCCCGGACTATTCCCATGAGCAGTACTTC. Amino acids: CASSPDYSHEQYF.

This clonotype was seen ten or more times. The V gene is TRBV5-6, the J gene TRBJ2-5, with D perhaps matching TRBD1 (6 bases). This CDR3 contains 12 residues. The ends were cut back, 2 bases at V and 5 bases at J, with 7 bases in the middle. Germline CDR1 reads SGHDT; CDR2 reads YYEEEE. The CDR3 DNA sequence: TGTGCCAGCAGCTTAAGGGGGGAGACCCAGTACTTC. This gives the protein CASSLRGETQYF.

The sample holds many counts of this clonotype. J is TRBJ1-4 and V is TRBV5-6; no clear D gene. Trimming shortened V by 1 base and J by 0 bases, and 4 bases separated the two germline ends. The CDR3 is made up of 14 amino acids. CDR1 is SGHDT and CDR2 is YYEEEE in the germline V gene. CDR3 sequence: CASSLIATNEKLFF. The CDR3 bases are TGTGCCAGCAGCTTGATTGCAACTAATGAAAAACTGTTTTTT.

This chain connects TRBV20-1 to TRBJ2-7, with TRBD2 identical over 7 bases. The CDR3 is made up of 14 amino acids. Losses at the gene ends were 6 bases for V and 3 bases for J; bases not matched to a gene: 11. Germline CDR1 is DFQATT and CDR2 is SNEGSKA (reference sequence). The CDR3 region is CSARGGSPIYEQYF. As DNA, the CDR3 is TGCAGTGCAAGGGGCGGGAGCCCCATCTACGAGCAGTACTTC.

Worth noting for this clonotype: A read error is the likely source, as a far larger clone sits one nucleotide away. The genes are TRBV10-3 and TRBJ2-5; no firm D call. The ends were cut back, 6 bases at V and 2 bases at J, with 16 bases in the middle. CDR3 length: 15 amino acids. Germline assignment: CDR1 ENHRY and CDR2 SYGVKD. The CDR3 DNA sequence: TGTGCCATCAGCATGGGTAGGATGGGGCAAGAGACCCAGTACTTC. This encodes CAISMGRMGQETQYF.

This clonotype is medium-sized in the sample. The chain carries TRBV6-1 and TRBJ2-3; a weak D match, TRBD2 (5 bases). The germline CDR1 and CDR2 sequences are MNHNS and SASEGT. This CDR3 has 17 residues. Trimming took off 7 bases at V and 1 base at J, with 21 bases between the two ends. CDR3 residues: CASKLGRLASGTDTQYF. The DNA for the CDR3 is TGTGCCAGCAAACTAGGGCGATTAGCCTCAGGCACAGATACGCAGTATTTT.

The table lists this clonotype with many counts. The rearrangement uses TRBV30 and TRBJ2-1; possible D gene TRBD2, 5 bases. The CDR3 is made up of 13 amino acids. Looked up from germline, CDR1 is GTSNPN and CDR2 is SVGIG (reference sequence). V was clipped by 0 bases and J by 9 bases, with 12 bases between them. The CDR3 is CAWSVLGAGEQFF. Written as DNA, the CDR3 is TGTGCCTGGAGTGTCTTGGGTGCGGGTGAGCAGTTCTTC.